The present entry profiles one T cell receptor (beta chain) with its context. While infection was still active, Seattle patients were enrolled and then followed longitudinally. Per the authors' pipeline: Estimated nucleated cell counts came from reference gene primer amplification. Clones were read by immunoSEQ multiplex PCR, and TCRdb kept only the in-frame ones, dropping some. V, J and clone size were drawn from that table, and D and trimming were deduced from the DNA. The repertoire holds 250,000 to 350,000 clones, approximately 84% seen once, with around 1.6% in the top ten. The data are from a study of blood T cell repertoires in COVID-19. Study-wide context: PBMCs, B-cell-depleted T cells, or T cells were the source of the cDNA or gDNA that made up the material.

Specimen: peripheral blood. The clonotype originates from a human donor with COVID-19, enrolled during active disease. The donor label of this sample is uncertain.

The CDR3 bases are TGTGCCAGCAGCTTAGATCTTAATAGCGGGAAGCGGCTGGGCGAGCAGTACTTC. Translating gives CASSLDLNSGKRLGEQYF. This chain uses TRBV7-2 with TRBJ2-7; 8 bases agree with TRBD2. CDR1 SGHTA and CDR2 FQGNSA come from the germline V gene. Losses at the gene ends were 1 base for V and 6 bases for J; bases not matched to a gene: 17. CDR3 length: 18 residues.